This T cell receptor (beta chain) was recovered during a study of persistence of HIV-infected CD4 T cells. As for the study in general: Up to about 180 mL blood was drawn at multiple time points; two donors had single-time leukapheresis.

A remark on this clone: What it binds is unknown.

The libraries were made with immunoSEQ version 4 in survey mode. This table comes from immunoSEQ multiplex PCR, and its TCRdb copy is limited to in-frame clones, with some not included. The sample records roughly 43,000 clones, approximately 90% being singletons. The V end lost 7 bases, the J end lost 1 base, and 14 bases lay between the germline ends. Germline CDR1 is MNHEY and CDR2 is SVGAGI. The length of the CDR3 is 15 residues. Nonspecific anti-CD3/anti-CD28 bead stimulation represents the broad CD4+ T cell repertoire. Sorting of responding CD4+ T cells relied on upregulated CD40 ligand together with CD69.

The receptor comes from an adult man with HIV who was CMV-seropositive. This specimen was CD4+ T cells sorted from PBMCs after approximately 19-hour stimulation, taken from a patient who received antiretroviral therapy. The chain carries TRBV6-5 and TRBJ2-1; no clear D gene. The CDR3, as DNA: TGTGCCAGCAAGGTAAGGGCGGAATCCTACAATGAGCAGTTCTTC. Its protein is CASKVRAESYNEQFF.